This record concerns one T cell receptor (beta chain) sequence. Its antigen is currently unknown. Since no conserved phenylalanine or tryptophan closes the CDR3, a read error is the likely cause. These data belong to a study of tumor-infiltrating lymphocytes in primary liver carcinoma. Study details: Participating patients were men and women between 30 and 69 years old. Every sample contained roughly 3.65 to 8 million productive TCRbeta reads, and these numbers were similar from one tissue type to another. General observations from the study: Blood trailed tumors significantly in top-250-clone fraction (p = 0.039).

cDNA specific to TCR beta was made from 500 ng of total RNA, with a constant-region primer employed for priming. Nested multiplex PCR, run for three rounds with slightly modified ARM-PCR, yielded TCR beta libraries. It was with TRBV1-TRBV30 forward primers and a C-beta reverse primer that the first two PCR rounds were run, at around 11 cycles each. TCRdb re-called the multiplex PCR reads with MiXCR, one entry per CDR3 protein. Of about 180,000 distinct CDR3 sequences listed, 60% are singletons. The blood RNA (from unsorted whole blood) was obtained, and germline DNA was also extracted. Chronic HBV infection was present in the patients, who were treatment-naive. Per germline, CDR1 SGHAT and CDR2 FQNNGV. V shed 4 bases and J shed 4 bases, with 8 bases lying between them. CDR3 length equals 13 residues.

The chain is built from TRBV11-2 and TRBJ2-1; D ambiguous. The sequenced material came from peripheral blood. The clonotype originates from a man aged 40-55 years with primary liver carcinoma and hepatitis B virus infection. The CDR3 region has the DNA TGTGCCAGCAGCTCAGTCAGGTACAATGAGCAGTTCTTA. It specifies CASSSVRYNEQFL.